Listed here are 9 T cell receptor beta chains from one sample, sequenced in a study of CD8 T cells in Susac syndrome. Random hexamers served to reverse transcribe roughly 0.5 to 1 ug RNA. TCRdb re-derived calls from the immunoSEQ multiplex PCR reads in MiXCR, one entry per CDR3 protein. The data show some 26,000 distinct CDR3 sequences, 80% to 95% seen once. The sample comprised CD8+ T cells from PBMCs. The receptor source for this set is a human donor with Susac syndrome.

The chain is built from TRBV2 and TRBJ1-2, with TRBD1 matching 8 bases. Germline assignment: CDR1 SNHLY and CDR2 FYNNEI. The CDR3 extends over 17 amino acids. V lost 10 bases to trimming and J lost 8 bases; unmatched junction nucleotides: 24. The CDR3 is CATDRDPDEGGIWGYTF. The DNA of the CDR3 is TGTGCCACGGACAGGGATCCCGATGAGGGCGGGATATGGGGCTACACCTTC.

V is TRBV19 and J is TRBJ1-2; D might be TRBD1 (6 bases). Germline V CDR1 and CDR2: LNHDA, SQIVND (reference sequence). The CDR3 has 14 amino acids. Trimming left V 3 bases short and J 4 bases short, with 12 bases between. DNA of the CDR3: TGTGCCAGTAGTATGTTCACAGGGAGCTATGGCTACACCTTC. Its translation: CASSMFTGSYGYTF.

The sample holds one count of this clonotype. The chain uses TRBV6-5 and TRBJ2-1; D perhaps matches TRBD2 (5 bases). CDR3 length: 21 amino acids. Trimming took 0 bases from V and 0 from J, leaving 24 bases between them. Per the germline V gene, CDR1 is MNHEY and CDR2 is SVGAGI. CDR3 DNA sequence: TGTGCCAGCAGTTACTCGGTATGGACCCAAATTCCCGACTACTCCTACAATGAGCAGTTCTTC. It codes for CASSYSVWTQIPDYSYNEQFF.

The chain recombines TRBV4-2 with TRBJ2-7, with D possibly matching TRBD1 (5 bases). The V end lost 0 bases, the J end lost 0 bases, and 12 bases lay between the germline ends. The CDR3 runs 16 residues. The germline V gene encodes CDR1 LGHNA and CDR2 YNFKEQ. CDR3 sequence: CASSQDFFGASYEQYF. The DNA of the CDR3 is TGTGCCAGCAGCCAAGATTTCTTTGGGGCCTCCTACGAGCAGTACTTC.

This chain links TRBV19 with TRBJ2-4; 7 nucleotides match TRBD2. Germline V gene data show CDR1 as LNHDA and CDR2 as SQIVND (reference sequence). With 3 bases clipped from V and 0 bases from J, the junction kept 5 bases outside the gene matches. The CDR3 has 16 residues. The CDR3 reads CASSIGGGLAKNIQYF. The CDR3 coding sequence is TGTGCCAGTAGTATTGGCGGGGGTCTAGCCAAAAACATTCAGTACTTC.

The CDR3, as DNA: TGTGCCAGCAGGTTGACAGCGAACACTGAAGCTTTCTTT. It translates to CASRLTANTEAFF. V usage is TRBV28 and J usage is TRBJ1-1; tentative D call: TRBD1 (5 bases). This CDR3 has 13 residues. Germline values: CDR1 MDHEN, CDR2 SYDVKM. The V end was cut by 6 bases, the J end by 1 base, with 9 bases between.

The chain is built from TRBV9 and TRBJ2-7; 10 bases map to TRBD2. The CDR3 extends over 16 amino acids. CDR1 SGDLS and CDR2 YYNGEE come from the germline V gene. The V segment lost 0 bases and the J segment 2 bases; nucleotides outside the gene matches: 5. As DNA, the CDR3 is TGTGCCAGCAGCGTAGACATAGCGGGGGGCACCTACGAGCAGTACTTC. Translating gives CASSVDIAGGTYEQYF.

This clonotype has only one observation. The rearrangement uses TRBV28 and TRBJ2-7, with D perhaps TRBD1 (5 bases). V was trimmed by 5 bases and J by 7 bases, leaving 6 bases between them. Germline V lookup: CDR1 MDHEN, CDR2 SYDVKM. CDR3 length equals 10 residues. Here the CDR3 reads CASSQGEQYF. CDR3 sequence (DNA): TGTGCCAGCAGTCAGGGTGAGCAGTACTTC.

CDR3: CASSPQTGGPTYEQYF. Here the CDR3 DNA reads TGTGCCAGCAGCCCCCAAACAGGGGGGCCGACCTACGAGCAGTACTTC. The genes are TRBV11-3 and TRBJ2-7; 8 nucleotides match TRBD1. V shed 5 bases, J shed 2 bases, and the junction held 11 bases outside the gene matches. Germline V gene sequence: CDR1 SGHNT, CDR2 YENEEA. The CDR3 totals 16 residues.